The subject of this entry is one T cell receptor (beta chain). The source of the sample is a study of blood T cell repertoires in COVID-19. Study as a whole: In each case, the material was cDNA or gDNA derived from T cells, B-cell-depleted T cells, or PBMCs.

As originally analysed: Counts of nucleated cells, estimated from reference gene primer amplification, were obtained. The protocol was immunoSEQ multiplex PCR, while the TCRdb copy is restricted to in-frame clones and leaves out a portion. V and J calls and clone size follow that table, whereas D and trimming were derived from the DNA. The data contain hundreds of thousands of clones, 70% to 90% of them singletons. Germline V gene lookup returns CDR1 MNHEY and CDR2 SMNVEV (reference sequence). This CDR3 region has 13 residues. V lost 7 bases, J lost 1 base, and 9 bases lay in between. The source of this sequence is a woman aged 30 to 39 with active or convalescent COVID-19. Material: peripheral blood. The V call is TRBV27, the J call TRBJ2-3; tentative D call: TRBD2 (5 bases). This CDR3 reads CASTPGGTDTQYF. The CDR3 DNA sequence: TGTGCCAGCACCCCCGGGGGCACAGATACGCAGTATTTT.